The T cell receptor beta chain under discussion was sequenced for a study of regulatory T cells in long-lasting Graves disease. Study-wide context: With positive TSH receptor antibodies and over 5 years of antithyroid drugs, Graves' disease was considered persistent. Study outcomes and limitations: Persistent patients shared about 2,800 public clonotypes among themselves. Newly diagnosed patients shared fewer, at nearly 1,000. With a small sample size, accuracy may have been reduced.

The time point: persistent/refractory GD, antithyroid drugs over 5 years with positive TRAb. After RNA was extracted from PBMCs, the TCR library was made from it. Germline CDR1 MDHEN, CDR2 SYDVKM. The CDR3 has 15 amino acids. After removal of 5 bases from V and 5 bases from J, the junction contained 9 bases not matched to a gene. Only a few counts were recorded for this clonotype. Antigen specificity is unknown. TCR beta libraries were built with iRepertoire HTBI primers and Arm-PCR of CDR3 regions. A single record per CDR3 protein comes from TCRdb applying MiXCR to the multiplex PCR reads. The sample holds 400,000 to 600,000 distinct CDR3 sequences; under 25% are singletons and the top ten take 6.5% to 9%.

Source: peripheral blood mononuclear cells (PBMCs), taken when the disease was refractory, from a patient treated with antithyroid drugs. The genes are TRBV28 and TRBJ1-2; TRBD1 matches 9 bases. This receptor was identified in a female donor with Graves disease. Here the CDR3 reads CASSTRGTGRYGYTF. The DNA of the CDR3 is TGTGCCAGCAGTACTCGCGGGACAGGGAGGTATGGCTACACCTTC.